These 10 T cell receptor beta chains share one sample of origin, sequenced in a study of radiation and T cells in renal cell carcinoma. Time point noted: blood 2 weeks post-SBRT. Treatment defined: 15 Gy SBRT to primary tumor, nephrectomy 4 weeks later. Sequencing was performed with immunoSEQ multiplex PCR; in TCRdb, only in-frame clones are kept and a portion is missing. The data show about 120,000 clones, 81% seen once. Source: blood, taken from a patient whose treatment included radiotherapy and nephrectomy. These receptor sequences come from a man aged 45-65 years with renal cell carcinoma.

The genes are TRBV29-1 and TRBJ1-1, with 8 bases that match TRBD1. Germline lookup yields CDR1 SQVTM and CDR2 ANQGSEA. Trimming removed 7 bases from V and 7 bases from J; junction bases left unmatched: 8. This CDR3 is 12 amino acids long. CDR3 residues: CSATRGQVEAFF. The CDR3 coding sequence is TGCAGCGCGACCAGGGGGCAAGTTGAAGCTTTCTTT.

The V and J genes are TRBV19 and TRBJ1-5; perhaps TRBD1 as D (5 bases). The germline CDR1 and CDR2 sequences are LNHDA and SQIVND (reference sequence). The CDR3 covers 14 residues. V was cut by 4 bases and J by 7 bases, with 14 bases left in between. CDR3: CASSTQGPEQPQHF. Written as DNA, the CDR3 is TGTGCCAGTAGTACGCAGGGTCCAGAGCAGCCCCAGCATTTT.

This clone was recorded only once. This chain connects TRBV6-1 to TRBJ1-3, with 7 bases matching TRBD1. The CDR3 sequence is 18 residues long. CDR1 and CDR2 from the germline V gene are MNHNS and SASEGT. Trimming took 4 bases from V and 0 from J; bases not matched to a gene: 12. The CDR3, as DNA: TGTGCCAGCAGTGTTTCCCCCGGACAGGCCAACTCTGGAAACACCATATATTTT. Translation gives CASSVSPGQANSGNTIYF.

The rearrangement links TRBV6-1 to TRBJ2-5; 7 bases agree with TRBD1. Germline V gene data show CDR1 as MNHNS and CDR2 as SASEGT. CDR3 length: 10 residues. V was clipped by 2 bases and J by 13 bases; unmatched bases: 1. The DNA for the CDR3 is TGTGCCAGCAGTGAAAGGGGGCCGTACTTC. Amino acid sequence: CASSERGPYF.

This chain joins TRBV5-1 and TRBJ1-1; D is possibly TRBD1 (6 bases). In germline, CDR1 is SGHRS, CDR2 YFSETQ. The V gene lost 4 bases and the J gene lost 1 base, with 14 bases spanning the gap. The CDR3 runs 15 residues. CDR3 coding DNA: TGCGCCAGCAGCCTGACGGGACATGGGAACACTGAAGCTTTCTTT. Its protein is CASSLTGHGNTEAFF.

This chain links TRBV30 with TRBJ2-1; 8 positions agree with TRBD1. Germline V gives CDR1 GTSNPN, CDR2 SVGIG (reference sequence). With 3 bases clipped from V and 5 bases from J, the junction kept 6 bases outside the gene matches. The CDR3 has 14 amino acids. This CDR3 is CAWRSQGANNEQFF. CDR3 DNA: TGTGCCTGGAGATCCCAGGGGGCAAACAATGAGCAGTTCTTC.

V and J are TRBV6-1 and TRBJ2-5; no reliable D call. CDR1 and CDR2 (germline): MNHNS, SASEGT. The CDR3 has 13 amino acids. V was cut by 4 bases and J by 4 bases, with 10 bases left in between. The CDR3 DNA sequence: TGTGCCAGCAGTGGTACCTTCGGAGAGACCCAGTACTTC. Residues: CASSGTFGETQYF.

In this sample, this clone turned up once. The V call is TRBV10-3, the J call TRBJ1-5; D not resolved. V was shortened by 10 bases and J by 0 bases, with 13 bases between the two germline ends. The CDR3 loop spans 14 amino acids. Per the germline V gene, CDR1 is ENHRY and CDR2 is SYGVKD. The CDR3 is CASRSGYSNQPQHF. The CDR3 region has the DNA TGTGCCAGCCGGTCGGGGTATAGCAATCAGCCCCAGCATTTT.

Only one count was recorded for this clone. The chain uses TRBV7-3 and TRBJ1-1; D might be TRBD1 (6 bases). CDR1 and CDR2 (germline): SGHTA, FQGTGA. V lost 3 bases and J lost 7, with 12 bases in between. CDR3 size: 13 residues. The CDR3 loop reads CASSFKGGNEAFF. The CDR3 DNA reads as TGTGCCAGCAGCTTTAAGGGGGGGAATGAAGCTTTCTTT.

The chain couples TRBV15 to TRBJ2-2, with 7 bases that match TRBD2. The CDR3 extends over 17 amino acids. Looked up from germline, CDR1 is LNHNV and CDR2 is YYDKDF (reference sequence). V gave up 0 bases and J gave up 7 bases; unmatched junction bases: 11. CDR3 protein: CATSRDARTSGVGELFF. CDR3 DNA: TGTGCCACCAGCAGAGATGCCCGGACTAGTGGAGTCGGGGAGCTGTTTTTT.